This T cell receptor (beta chain) was identified in a study of patients and donors after allogeneic stem cell transplantation. The germline gives CDR1 SGHRS, CDR2 YFSETQ. The CDR3 is 17 residues long. V dropped 4 bases and J dropped 5 bases, with 22 bases sitting between them. TCRdb analysed the RT-PCR reads with MiXCR anew, one entry per CDR3 protein. The data contain fewer than 250,000 distinct CDR3 sequences, 13% to 15% of them singletons. The sequencing sample was made of blood, either unsorted or a sorted T cell fraction (not recorded which). The receptor's source is a human donor who was either an allogeneic HSCT recipient or a stem cell or donor lymphocyte infusion donor (not recorded which). It is not recorded whose cells these are; they may come from a transplant donor. This chain joins TRBV5-1 and TRBJ2-1; perhaps TRBD2 as D (6 bases). CDR3 residues: CASSPRVAGSWDNEQFF. For the CDR3, the DNA is TGCGCCAGCAGCCCGAGGGTGGCGGGGTCTTGGGACAATGAGCAGTTCTTC.